The present T cell receptor beta chain was sequenced within a study of shared clonotypes between healthy human individuals. Using immunoSEQ multiplex PCR, the repertoire was profiled, and TCRdb retains in-frame clones only, with some absent. The data hold fewer than 700,000 clones, with about 95% observed a single time. CD45RO-negative CD8 cells positively selected for CCR7 made up the naive population, which excluded terminally differentiated effector memory CD45RA+ cells. All donors qualified as healthy HIV-negative adults and had experienced no recent acute infections or vaccinations. Details on this clone: The target antigen is unknown.

V trimming: 6 bases; J trimming: 7 bases; junction bases outside the gene matches: 27. From germline, CDR1 is SNHLY and CDR2 FYNNEI. This CDR3 comprises 20 residues. Overall study findings and caveats: Few donors restricted represented genetic and exposure-history diversity. Compared with clonotypes that all four donors shared, non-shared clonotypes had lower generation probabilities. Sharing across a few donors was seen in 4% to 5% of naive CD4 clonotypes.

The sequence was obtained from a woman in her thirties in good health. The chain is built from TRBV2 and TRBJ2-3; 8 bases are a match to TRBD2. The specimen was naive CD8+ T cells sorted from blood. CDR3 sequence (DNA): TGTGCCAGCAGCGCCCCCTCGGGAGGGCCGCGGAGTAGTAAGGCGTATACGCAGTATTTT. Its protein is CASSAPSGGPRSSKAYTQYF.